What follows describes a single T cell receptor (beta chain). This entry belongs to a study of neoadjuvant anti-PD-1 for oral cavity cancer. Germline V gene data show CDR1 as GTSNPN and CDR2 as SVGIG (reference sequence). The CDR3 runs 17 residues. The ends were cut back, 0 bases at V and 0 bases at J, with 18 bases in the middle. The data were produced by immunoSEQ multiplex PCR, yet TCRdb's version contains in-frame clones alone and is incomplete. The table has about 16,000 clones, about two thirds seen once. V is TRBV30 and J is TRBJ2-7, with D perhaps TRBD2 (7 bases). This TCR was recovered from a person aged 40 to 85 with oral cavity squamous cell carcinoma. The sequenced sample was PBMCs, obtained before nivolumab (anti-PD-1) treatment. CDR3 bases: TGTGCCTGGAGTGTCCGGTCGGGGGGCCCTTACTCCTACGAGCAGTACTTC. This encodes CAWSVRSGGPYSYEQYF.